These 21 T cell receptor beta chains were all obtained from the same sample, sequenced in a study of shared clonotypes between healthy human individuals. Naive-designated CD8 cells lacked CD45RO, were positively enriched for CCR7, and omitted terminally differentiated effector memory CD45RA+ cells. Here immunoSEQ multiplex PCR was the method, and the copy in TCRdb shows in-frame clones only, minus some. The sample lists a few million clones, over 85% occurring once. The specimen sequenced was naive CD8+ T cells from PBMCs. The receptors stem from a man between 18 and 35 years old in good health. Some clones in this sample may be carry-over from other donors' samples.

The chain couples TRBV11-2 to TRBJ2-6; D is ambiguous. V was clipped by 3 bases and J by 1 base, with 19 bases between them. This CDR3 spans 19 amino acids. Looked up from germline, CDR1 is SGHAT and CDR2 is FQNNGV. The CDR3 DNA reads as TGTGCCAGCAGCTTGAGATCCGATCCCCTCTTATCTGGGGCCAACGTCCTGACTTTC. It translates to CASSLRSDPLLSGANVLTF.

V is TRBV29-1 and J is TRBJ2-2; TRBD2 agrees at 7 bases. The V and J ends lost 3 bases and 3 bases, in that order; junction bases with no gene match: 1. This CDR3 is 13 amino acids long. Per germline, CDR1 SQVTM and CDR2 ANQGSEA. The CDR3 DNA reads TGCAGCGTTGAGGCGGGGGACACCGGGGAGCTGTTTTTT. It is translated as CSVEAGDTGELFF.

The rearrangement uses TRBV5-1 and TRBJ1-5, with a tentative D call TRBD1 (5 bases). Germline V lookup: CDR1 SGHRS, CDR2 YFSETQ. Trimming stripped 0 bases from V and 9 bases from J, with 25 bases between. This CDR3 is built from 18 residues. CDR3 DNA: TGCGCCAGCAGCTTGGGCCGCAGGGCCCGGAGGGCGGAGAGGCCCCAGCATTTT. Translation gives CASSLGRRARRAERPQHF.

The count of this clone is one. The CDR3 sequence is CASSLIATDGSYEQYF. CDR3 coding DNA: TGTGCCAGCAGCCTAATCGCGACAGACGGGTCCTACGAGCAGTACTTC. The chain employs TRBV7-9 and TRBJ2-7, with D maybe TRBD1 (5 bases). Germline V gene data show CDR1 as SEHNR and CDR2 as FQNEAQ (reference sequence). This CDR3 is built from 16 residues. V lost 5 bases and J 1 base, leaving 18 bases between the germline ends.

The J gene is TRBJ1-4, the V gene TRBV7-9; tentative D call: TRBD1 (5 bases). This CDR3 spans 15 amino acids. The V end lost 5 bases, the J end lost 2 bases, and 12 bases lay between the germline ends. CDR1 is SEHNR and CDR2 is FQNEAQ in the germline V gene (reference sequence). The CDR3 reads CASSLRVFTNEKLFF. The CDR3 DNA is TGTGCCAGCAGCCTCAGGGTGTTCACTAATGAAAAACTGTTTTTT.

V and J are TRBV7-9 and TRBJ2-7, with D possibly TRBD1 on 5 matching bases. V gave up 5 bases and J gave up 2 bases, with 16 bases separating them. Germline V gene lookup returns CDR1 SEHNR and CDR2 FQNEAQ (reference sequence). The CDR3 spans 15 residues. Here the CDR3 reads CASSHYYDRTYEQYF. The CDR3 region has the DNA TGTGCCAGCAGCCACTATTATGACAGAACCTACGAGCAGTACTTC.

V gene TRBV25-1 combines with J gene TRBJ1-2, with TRBD1 as a possible D gene (5 bases). V was trimmed by 2 bases and J by 8 bases, leaving 18 bases between them. CDR1 is MGHDK and CDR2 is SYGVNS in the germline V gene. The CDR3 consists of 15 residues. The CDR3: CASSEEGQGLVGYTF. In nucleotides, the CDR3 is TGTGCCAGCAGTGAAGAGGGCCAGGGCCTCGTAGGCTACACCTTC.

The sample holds one count of this clone. The chain joins TRBV25-1 to TRBJ1-1; D gene unclear. V was shortened by 6 bases and J by 4 bases, with 12 bases between the two germline ends. Per germline, CDR1 MGHDK and CDR2 SYGVNS. This CDR3 contains 13 residues. The CDR3 nucleotides are TGTGCCAGCAGGACGGGAGACGGCACTGAAGCTTTCTTT. This encodes CASRTGDGTEAFF.

The chain has TRBV7-8 and TRBJ2-2, with D uncertain. The germline gives CDR1 SGHVS, CDR2 FQNEAQ. This CDR3 has 13 residues. Trimming left V 5 bases short and J 7 bases short, with 11 bases between. The CDR3 DNA is TGTGCCAGCAGCCCCGCCGTGGGCGGGGAGCTGTTTTTT. Its protein is CASSPAVGGELFF. Full variable domain (remainder filled in from reference TRBV7-8 and TRBJ2-2): GAGVSQSPRYKVAKRGQDVALRCDPISGHVSLFWYQQALGQGPEFLTYFQNEAQLDKSGLPSDRFFAERPEGSVSTLKIQRTQQEDSAVYLCASSPAVGGELFFGEGSRLTVL.

This clone has a single count. The rearrangement uses TRBV29-1 and TRBJ1-2, with D maybe TRBD1 (6 bases). The germline V and J ends were trimmed by 5 bases and 7 bases, with 20 bases remaining between them. Germline V lookup: CDR1 SQVTM, CDR2 ANQGSEA. The CDR3 contains 14 residues. The DNA of the CDR3 is TGCAGCGTTCCCGGCCGGGCAGGGGTCACTGGCTACACCTTC. Protein: CSVPGRAGVTGYTF.

The chain combines TRBV4-1 with TRBJ2-3; D perhaps matches TRBD1 (5 bases). V was pared by 4 bases and J by 4 bases, with 21 bases between. The CDR3 consists of 17 residues. Germline CDR1 MGHRA, CDR2 YSYEKL. The CDR3 DNA reads as TGCGCCAGCAGCCTCCCCCGACAGAATCTTAAAGCAGATACGCAGTATTTT. This sequence encodes CASSLPRQNLKADTQYF.

The chain is built from TRBV19 and TRBJ2-7; TRBD1 might be the D (5 bases). This CDR3 spans 14 amino acids. The V end was cut by 0 bases, the J end by 6 bases, with 12 bases between. Germline assignment: CDR1 LNHDA and CDR2 SQIVND (reference sequence). CDR3 sequence: CASSIDGEGAEQYF. CDR3 DNA sequence: TGTGCCAGTAGTATAGATGGGGAAGGGGCCGAGCAGTACTTC.

The chain links TRBV7-9 to TRBJ2-1, with 9 bases that match TRBD2. This CDR3 contains 15 residues. Germline CDR1 is SEHNR and CDR2 is FQNEAQ (reference sequence). The J segment lost 0 bases and the V segment lost 7 bases, leaving 4 bases of the junction unmatched. CDR3 in DNA: TGTGCCAGCACCGATAGCGGGAGCTCCTACAATGAGCAGTTCTTC. It specifies CASTDSGSSYNEQFF.

The chain links TRBV11-2 to TRBJ2-2, with 7 nucleotides matching TRBD2. The V gene's germline CDR1 is SGHAT and CDR2 FQNNGV. Trimming at V came to 3 bases and at J to 0 bases, leaving 1 base not matched to a gene. CDR3 length: 15 amino acids. The CDR3 DNA reads as TGTGCCAGCAGCTTCGGGAGGCCGAACACCGGGGAGCTGTTTTTT. Its protein is CASSFGRPNTGELFF. The whole variable domain, remainder taken from reference TRBV11-2 and TRBJ2-2, is EAGVAQSPRYKIIEKRQSVAFWCNPISGHATLYWYQQILGQGPKLLIQFQNNGVVDDSQLPKDRFSAERLKGVDSTLKIQPAKLEDSAVYLCASSFGRPNTGELFFGEGSRLTVL.

V and J are TRBV2 and TRBJ2-5; no definite D call. This CDR3 comprises 13 residues. V shed 0 bases and J shed 5 bases, with 7 bases lying between them. The germline gives CDR1 SNHLY, CDR2 FYNNEI. CDR3 region: CASSEALWETQYF. As DNA, the CDR3 is TGTGCCAGCAGTGAAGCGCTTTGGGAGACCCAGTACTTC.

Comments on this clone: The sample carries other DNA sequences with the same CDR3. The CDR3 is CASSRDRAYEQYF. CDR3 nucleotides: TGCGCCAGCAGCCGTGACAGGGCCTACGAGCAGTACTTC. This chain links TRBV5-1 with TRBJ2-7; 7 bases line up with TRBD1. The junction had 3 bases not matched to a gene; V was cut back by 4 bases and J by 2 bases. From germline, CDR1 is SGHRS and CDR2 YFSETQ. CDR3 size: 13 residues.

This chain uses TRBV7-9 with TRBJ2-3; D unclear. This CDR3 has 13 residues. Deletions cut 3 bases from V and 4 bases from J, with 8 bases between. Germline CDR1 reads SEHNR; CDR2 reads FQNEAQ (reference sequence). The DNA for the CDR3 is TGTGCCAGCAGCTTCCCTTTGTCAGATACGCAGTATTTT. Amino acid sequence: CASSFPLSDTQYF.

This clone was detected only once. The rearrangement joins TRBV2 to TRBJ2-5; no clear D. V lost 0 bases and J 4 bases, leaving 9 bases between the germline ends. The CDR3 has 14 amino acids. The germline gives CDR1 SNHLY, CDR2 FYNNEI. The CDR3 is CASSEAKFAETQYF. The CDR3 DNA is TGTGCCAGCAGTGAAGCGAAGTTCGCAGAGACCCAGTACTTC.

The CDR3 region is CASREGLAETQYF. The CDR3, as DNA: TGTGCCAGCAGAGAGGGACTAGCGGAGACCCAGTACTTC. This chain connects TRBV2 to TRBJ2-5; 10 bases match TRBD2. CDR1 and CDR2 from the germline V gene are SNHLY and FYNNEI. The CDR3 contains 13 residues. J lost 5 bases, V lost 6 bases, and 3 bases had no gene match.

J is TRBJ1-3 and V is TRBV5-6; D ambiguous. This CDR3 region has 14 residues. The germline V gene encodes CDR1 SGHDT and CDR2 YYEEEE. V was trimmed by 1 base and J by 0 bases, leaving 5 bases between them. CDR3 in DNA: TGTGCCAGCAGCTTGCGCAGCTCTGGAAACACCATATATTTT. This encodes CASSLRSSGNTIYF.

The chain combines TRBV9 with TRBJ2-2; tentatively, D is TRBD1 (5 bases). V lost 0 bases, J lost 4 bases, and 10 bases lay in between. CDR3 length: 15 residues. CDR1 and CDR2 from the germline V gene are SGDLS and YYNGEE. DNA for the CDR3: TGTGCCAGCAGCGTAGGGGGCTCGGGCACCGGGGAGCTGTTTTTT. It yields the protein CASSVGGSGTGELFF.